This T cell receptor beta chain came from a study of blood T cell repertoires in COVID-19. Sequencing used immunoSEQ multiplex PCR; TCRdb keeps in-frame clones, though not all of them. The sample includes just under 85,000 clones, about 83% seen only once; the top ten take roughly 29%. This CDR3 region has 15 residues. V dropped 7 bases and J dropped 5; count of bases not matched to a gene: 5. Germline CDR1 MNHEY, CDR2 SMNVEV (reference sequence). This clonotype was sampled from an elderly woman with acute or convalescent COVID-19. The source material was peripheral blood. The V gene is TRBV27, the J gene TRBJ2-1, with 13 bases aligning to TRBD2. In DNA, the CDR3 is TGTGCCAGCACCACTAGCGGGAGGGCCAACAATGAGCAGTTCTTC. Residues: CASTTSGRANNEQFF.